This T cell receptor beta chain originates from a study of blood T cell repertoires in COVID-19. Study in general: Italy, Spain and the United States were the sources of the convalescent and acute COVID-19 samples.

Authors' analysis steps: Counts of nucleated cells, estimated from reference gene primer amplification, were obtained. Profiled with immunoSEQ multiplex PCR; TCRdb holds only in-frame clones, not every one. The V and J calls and clone size are taken from that table; D and trimming were inferred from the DNA. The table records 120,000 to 150,000 clones, about 84% of them present only once. From germline, CDR1 is SEHNR and CDR2 FQNEAQ (reference sequence). There are 15 residues in the CDR3. V gave up 5 bases and J gave up 4 bases; unmatched junction bases: 7. The source is a woman older than 75 in a cohort sampled during active or convalescent COVID-19. The specimen was peripheral blood. The chain combines TRBV7-9 with TRBJ2-7; 11 nucleotides align to TRBD1. CDR3 region: CASSPRDRGTYEQYF. CDR3 nucleotide sequence: TGTGCCAGCAGCCCCCGGGACAGGGGGACTTACGAGCAGTACTTC.